These 14 T cell receptor beta chains came from one sample sequenced in a study of shared clonotypes between healthy human individuals. Only in-frame clones appear in the TCRdb table, and some are missing; sequencing was by immunoSEQ multiplex PCR. The top ten hold 0.39% of the sample, which has more than 2,000,000 clones, about 92% seen once. The sample consisted of naive CD4+ T cells from PBMCs. Subset denoted: CD45RA+ positively selected. All receptors come from a man younger than 35 in good health. Some clones in this sample may be carry-over from other donors' samples.

This clone was recorded once. The chain employs TRBV11-3 and TRBJ2-7; 11 bases map to TRBD2. Trimming removed 5 bases from V and 1 base from J; junction bases left unmatched: 4. The CDR3 loop spans 15 amino acids. Per germline, CDR1 SGHNT and CDR2 YENEEA. CDR3 coding DNA: TGTGCCAGCAGCAAGGGACTAGCGGCTTCCTACGAGCAGTACTTC. This gives the protein CASSKGLAASYEQYF.

This clone was found once. The chain combines TRBV7-8 with TRBJ2-7, with 8 bases that match TRBD1. With V trimmed by 5 bases and J by 0 bases, 12 bases remained unmatched. The length of the CDR3 is 17 residues. Germline loops: CDR1 SGHVS, CDR2 FQNEAQ. The CDR3 bases are TGTGCCAGCAGCGCTTCACCCGGGACAGGAGCCTCCTACGAGCAGTACTTC. It codes for CASSASPGTGASYEQYF.

The J gene is TRBJ2-3, the V gene TRBV4-2; tentative D call: TRBD2 (6 bases). CDR1 LGHNA and CDR2 YNFKEQ come from the germline V gene. Between the trimmed V and J ends, which lost 8 bases and 0 bases, there was a span of 9 bases. The length of the CDR3 is 13 residues. As DNA, the CDR3 is TGTGCCAGCCAACGGGGGAGCACAGATACGCAGTATTTT. Its protein is CASQRGSTDTQYF.

This chain joins TRBV6-6 and TRBJ2-7; D possibly uses TRBD1 or TRBD2 (5 bases each). Germline CDR1 is MNHNY and CDR2 is SVGAGI (reference sequence). The CDR3 covers 13 residues. V was clipped by 4 bases and J by 6 bases, with 13 bases between them. Here the CDR3 reads CASSSGTASEQYF. DNA for the CDR3: TGTGCCAGCAGTTCCGGGACGGCATCCGAGCAGTACTTC.

This clone has only one observation. This rearrangement joins TRBV5-4 to TRBJ2-3; D is possibly TRBD2 (6 bases). Germline V gives CDR1 SGHNT, CDR2 YYREEE (reference sequence). The CDR3 contains 14 residues. V lost 3 bases and J 3 bases, leaving 11 bases between the germline ends. The CDR3: CASSSGGLTDTQYF. Written as DNA, the CDR3 is TGTGCCAGCAGCTCCGGGGGTCTTACAGATACGCAGTATTTT. Combining the CDR3 with reference TRBV5-4 and TRBJ2-3 gives the whole variable domain ETGVTQSPTHLIKTRGQQVTLRCSSQSGHNTVSWYQQALGQGPQFIFQYYREEENGRGNFPPRFSGLQFPNYSSELNVNALELDDSALYLCASSSGGLTDTQYFGPGTRLTVL.

For this clone: This sample includes further DNA sequences coding for the same CDR3. V gene TRBV2 combines with J gene TRBJ1-5, with D possibly TRBD1 on 5 matching bases. This CDR3 is 14 amino acids long. Germline loops: CDR1 SNHLY, CDR2 FYNNEI. V lost 6 bases, J lost 4 bases, and 13 bases lay in between. The CDR3, as DNA: TGTGCCAGCAGGGCCGGAAGGGGAAATCAGCCCCAGCATTTT. It translates to CASRAGRGNQPQHF.

This chain links TRBV28 with TRBJ1-1; no firm D call. This CDR3 has 15 amino acids. Germline loops: CDR1 MDHEN, CDR2 SYDVKM. Trimming removed 6 bases at V and 1 base at J, with 15 bases between. The CDR3 DNA is TGTGCCAGCAGCACCGCTCTGAGGCAGAACACTGAAGCTTTCTTT. Encoded protein: CASSTALRQNTEAFF.

The CDR3, as DNA: TGTGCCAGTAGTATAGGACAGGGGAACGAGCAGTACTTC. This codes for CASSIGQGNEQYF. This chain uses TRBV19 with TRBJ2-7, with 8 bases fitting TRBD1. Trimming cost V 1 base and J 5 bases; bases outside gene matches: 1. This CDR3 has 13 amino acids. Germline V gene sequence: CDR1 LNHDA, CDR2 SQIVND (reference sequence).

The chain carries TRBV19 and TRBJ1-2; a possible D gene is TRBD1 (5 bases). CDR3 length equals 14 residues. Germline CDR1 and CDR2: LNHDA and SQIVND (reference sequence). The V and J ends lost 4 bases and 2 bases respectively, with 11 bases between them. Here the CDR3 DNA reads TGTGCCAGTAGTACCCGGGGGTGGAACTATGGCTACACCTTC. As protein: CASSTRGWNYGYTF.

This chain joins TRBV27 and TRBJ2-6, with a possible D match to TRBD2 (5 bases). The germline V gene encodes CDR1 MNHEY and CDR2 SMNVEV (reference sequence). The CDR3 has 16 amino acids. Trimming pared 7 bases from V and 0 bases from J, leaving 13 bases between. Here the CDR3 reads CASKTSGRSGANVLTF. CDR3 in DNA: TGTGCCAGCAAGACCAGCGGACGCTCTGGGGCCAACGTCCTGACTTTC.

There are a few counts of this clone. The chain is built from TRBV27 and TRBJ1-1; D is possibly TRBD1 (5 bases). CDR3 length: 14 residues. Trimming shortened V by 3 bases and J by 3 bases, and 11 bases separated the two germline ends. Germline CDR1 MNHEY, CDR2 SMNVEV (reference sequence). The CDR3 sequence is CASSLDRGDTEAFF. The CDR3 DNA is TGTGCCAGCAGTTTGGACCGGGGGGACACTGAAGCTTTCTTT.

The rearrangement links TRBV10-3 to TRBJ2-1; D is ambiguous. CDR1 is ENHRY, CDR2 SYGVKD, per germline. The CDR3 is 14 residues long. V was clipped by 2 bases and J by 4 bases, with 9 bases between them. The CDR3 protein is CAISETPRYNEQFF. Written as DNA, the CDR3 is TGTGCCATCAGTGAGACCCCACGATACAATGAGCAGTTCTTC.

This chain links TRBV9 with TRBJ2-5, with 8 positions matching TRBD2. With 4 bases clipped from V and 0 bases from J, the junction kept 11 bases outside the gene matches. The CDR3 runs to 17 residues. Germline loops: CDR1 SGDLS, CDR2 YYNGEE. Here the CDR3 reads CASSPGGASGYQETQYF. The CDR3, as DNA: TGTGCCAGCAGCCCCGGGGGGGCTAGCGGGTACCAAGAGACCCAGTACTTC.

V usage is TRBV11-2 and J usage is TRBJ2-2; 8 bases agree with TRBD2. The V and J ends lost 5 bases and 3 bases, in that order; junction bases with no gene match: 11. The CDR3 is 17 amino acids. Germline CDR1 SGHAT, CDR2 FQNNGV. The CDR3 region has the DNA TGTGCCAGCAGCGACCCTGGGGGGCGGGGGGACACCGGGGAGCTGTTTTTT. It yields the protein CASSDPGGRGDTGELFF.